This T cell receptor beta chain was sequenced in a study of T-cell reconstitution after alpha-beta-depleted transplantation in children. This clonotype was observed a few times. CDR1 and CDR2 from the germline V gene are SGHRS and YFSETQ. J lost 2 bases, V lost 0 bases, and 3 bases had no gene match. CDR3 size: 16 residues. Unique molecular identifiers featured in how the TCRbeta library was prepared. One entry per CDR3 protein results from TCRdb running MiXCR on the PCR reads. Of some 590,000 distinct CDR3 sequences listed, about 10% are singletons. The sample in question was PBMCs from the stem cell graft donor, obtained from the stem cell graft. The sequence was obtained from a human donor who donated a stem cell graft to a child with acute myeloid leukemia. This chain connects TRBV5-1 to TRBJ1-3; 9 bases agree with TRBD1. The CDR3 DNA follows: TGCGCCAGCAGCTTGGGCGGACAGGGGACTGGAAACACCATATATTTT. Residues: CASSLGGQGTGNTIYF.